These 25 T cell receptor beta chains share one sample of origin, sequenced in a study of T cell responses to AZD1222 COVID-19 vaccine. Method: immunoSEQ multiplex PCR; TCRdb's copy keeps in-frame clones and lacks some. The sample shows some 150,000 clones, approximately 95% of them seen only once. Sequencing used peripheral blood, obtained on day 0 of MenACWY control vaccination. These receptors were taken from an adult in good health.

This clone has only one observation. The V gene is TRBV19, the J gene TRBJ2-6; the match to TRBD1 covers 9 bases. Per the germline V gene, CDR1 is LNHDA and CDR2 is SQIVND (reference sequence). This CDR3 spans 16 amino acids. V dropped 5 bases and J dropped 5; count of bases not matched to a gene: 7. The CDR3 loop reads CASSVGTGRRANVLTF. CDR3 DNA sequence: TGTGCCAGTAGTGTTGGGACAGGGAGACGGGCCAACGTCCTGACTTTC.

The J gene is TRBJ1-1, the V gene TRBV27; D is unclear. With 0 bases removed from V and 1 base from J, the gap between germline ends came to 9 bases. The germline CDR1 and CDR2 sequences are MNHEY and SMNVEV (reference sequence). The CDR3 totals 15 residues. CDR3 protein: CASSLSAGKNTEAFF. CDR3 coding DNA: TGTGCCAGCAGTTTATCGGCCGGTAAGAACACTGAAGCTTTCTTT.

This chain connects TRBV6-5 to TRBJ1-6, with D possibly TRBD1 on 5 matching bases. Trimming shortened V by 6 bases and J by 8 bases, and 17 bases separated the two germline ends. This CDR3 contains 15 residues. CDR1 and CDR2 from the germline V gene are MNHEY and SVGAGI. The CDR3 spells CASSRGRGGDSPLHF. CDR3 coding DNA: TGTGCCAGCAGCCGCGGTCGGGGGGGGGATTCACCCCTCCACTTT.

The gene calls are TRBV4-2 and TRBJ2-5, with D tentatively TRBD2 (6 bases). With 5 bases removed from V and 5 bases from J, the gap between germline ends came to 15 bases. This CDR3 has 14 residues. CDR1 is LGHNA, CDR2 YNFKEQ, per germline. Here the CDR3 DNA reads TGTGCCAGCAGCTATCGTAGGGGAGGCGAGACCCAGTACTTC. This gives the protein CASSYRRGGETQYF.

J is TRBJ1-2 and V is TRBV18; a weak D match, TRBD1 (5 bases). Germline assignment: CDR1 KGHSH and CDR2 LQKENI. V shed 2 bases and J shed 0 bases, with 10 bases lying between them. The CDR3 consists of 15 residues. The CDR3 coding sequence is TGTGCCAGCTCACCAGGAGGGGATACTAACTATGGCTACACCTTC. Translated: CASSPGGDTNYGYTF.

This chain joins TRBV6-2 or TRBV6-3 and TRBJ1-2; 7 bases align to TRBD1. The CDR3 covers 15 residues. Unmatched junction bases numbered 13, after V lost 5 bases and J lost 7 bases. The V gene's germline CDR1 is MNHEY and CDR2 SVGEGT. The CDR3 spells CASSPRGQESGGYTF. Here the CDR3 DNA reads TGTGCCAGCAGTCCGCGCGGACAGGAAAGTGGTGGCTACACCTTC.

The CDR3 region is CASIPIGQGYGYTF. CDR3 nucleotides: TGTGCCAGCATCCCTATAGGACAGGGTTATGGCTACACCTTC. The chain couples TRBV6-5 to TRBJ1-2, with 8 bases lining up with TRBD1. The CDR3 consists of 14 residues. V was clipped by 7 bases and J by 5 bases; unmatched bases: 9. Per germline, CDR1 MNHEY and CDR2 SVGAGI.

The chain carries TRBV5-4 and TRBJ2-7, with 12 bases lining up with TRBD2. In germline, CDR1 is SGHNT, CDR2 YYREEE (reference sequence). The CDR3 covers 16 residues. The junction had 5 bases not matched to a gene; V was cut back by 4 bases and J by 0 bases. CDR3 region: CASSDRLAGDSYEQYF. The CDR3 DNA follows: TGTGCCAGCAGCGACCGACTAGCGGGAGACTCCTACGAGCAGTACTTC.

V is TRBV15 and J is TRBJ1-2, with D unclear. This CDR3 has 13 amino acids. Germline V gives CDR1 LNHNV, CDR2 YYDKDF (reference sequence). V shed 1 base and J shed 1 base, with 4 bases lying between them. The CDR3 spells CATSRGGNYGYTF. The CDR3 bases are TGTGCCACCAGCAGAGGGGGTAACTATGGCTACACCTTC.

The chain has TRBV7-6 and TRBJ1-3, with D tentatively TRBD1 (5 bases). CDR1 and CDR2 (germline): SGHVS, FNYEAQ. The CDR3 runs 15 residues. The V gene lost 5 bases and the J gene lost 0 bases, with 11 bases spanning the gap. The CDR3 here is CASSPRDRSGNTIYF. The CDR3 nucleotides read TGTGCCAGCAGCCCCCGGGACCGCTCTGGAAACACCATATATTTT.

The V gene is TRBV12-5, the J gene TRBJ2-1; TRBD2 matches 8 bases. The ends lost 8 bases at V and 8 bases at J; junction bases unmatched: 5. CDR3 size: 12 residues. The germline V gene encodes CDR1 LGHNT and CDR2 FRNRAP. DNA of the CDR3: TGTGCTAGTAGCGGGAGCGGCGATGAGCAGTTCTTC. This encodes CASSGSGDEQFF.

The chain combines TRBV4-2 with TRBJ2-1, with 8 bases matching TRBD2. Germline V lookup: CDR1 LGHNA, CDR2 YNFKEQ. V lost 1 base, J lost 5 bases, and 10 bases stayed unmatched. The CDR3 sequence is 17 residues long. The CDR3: CASSQGARAGVDNEQFF. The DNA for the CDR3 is TGTGCCAGCAGCCAAGGGGCGAGAGCGGGAGTCGACAATGAGCAGTTCTTC.

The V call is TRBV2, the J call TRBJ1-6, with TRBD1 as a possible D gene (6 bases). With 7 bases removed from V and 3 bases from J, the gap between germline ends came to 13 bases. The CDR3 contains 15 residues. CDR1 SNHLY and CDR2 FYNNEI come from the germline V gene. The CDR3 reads CASTRGDLYNSPLHF. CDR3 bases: TGTGCCAGCACAAGGGGGGACCTCTATAATTCACCCCTCCACTTT. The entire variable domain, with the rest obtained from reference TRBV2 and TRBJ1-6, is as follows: EPEVTQTPSHQVTQMGQEVILRCVPISNHLYFYWYRQILGQKVEFLVSFYNNEISEKSEIFDDQFSVERPDGSNFTLKIRSTKLEDSAMYFCASTRGDLYNSPLHFGNGTRLTVT.

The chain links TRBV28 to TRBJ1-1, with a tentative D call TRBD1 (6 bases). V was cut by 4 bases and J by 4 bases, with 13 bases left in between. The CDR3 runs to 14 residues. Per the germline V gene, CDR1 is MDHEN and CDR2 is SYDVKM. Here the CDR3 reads CASSSPGGATEAFF. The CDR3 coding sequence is TGTGCCAGCAGTTCCCCCGGGGGGGCCACTGAAGCTTTCTTT.

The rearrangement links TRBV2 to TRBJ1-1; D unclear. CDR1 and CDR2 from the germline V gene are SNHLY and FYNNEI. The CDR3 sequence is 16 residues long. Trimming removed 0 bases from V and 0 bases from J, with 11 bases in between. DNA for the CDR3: TGTGCCAGCAGTGAAGCCGGGTTGGGGTTGAACACTGAAGCTTTCTTT. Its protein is CASSEAGLGLNTEAFF. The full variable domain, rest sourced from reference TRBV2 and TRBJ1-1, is EPEVTQTPSHQVTQMGQEVILRCVPISNHLYFYWYRQILGQKVEFLVSFYNNEISEKSEIFDDQFSVERPDGSNFTLKIRSTKLEDSAMYFCASSEAGLGLNTEAFFGQGTRLTVV.

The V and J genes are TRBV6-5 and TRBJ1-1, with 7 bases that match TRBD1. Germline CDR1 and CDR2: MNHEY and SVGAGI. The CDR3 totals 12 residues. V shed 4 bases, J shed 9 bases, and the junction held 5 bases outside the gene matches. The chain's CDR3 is CASSSIQGKAFF. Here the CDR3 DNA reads TGTGCCAGCAGTTCCATACAGGGGAAAGCTTTCTTT.

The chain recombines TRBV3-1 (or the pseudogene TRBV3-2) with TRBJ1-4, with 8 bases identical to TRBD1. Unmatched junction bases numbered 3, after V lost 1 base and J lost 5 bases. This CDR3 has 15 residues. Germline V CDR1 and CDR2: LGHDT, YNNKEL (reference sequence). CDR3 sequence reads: CASSQGTGGNEKLFF. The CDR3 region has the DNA TGTGCCAGCAGCCAAGGAACAGGGGGAAATGAAAAACTGTTTTTT.

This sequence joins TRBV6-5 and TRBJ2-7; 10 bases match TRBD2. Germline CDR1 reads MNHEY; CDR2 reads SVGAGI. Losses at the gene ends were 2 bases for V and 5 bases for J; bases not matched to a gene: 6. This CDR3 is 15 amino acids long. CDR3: CASSYGASGSHEQYF. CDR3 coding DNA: TGTGCCAGCAGTTACGGGGCTAGCGGGAGTCACGAGCAGTACTTC.

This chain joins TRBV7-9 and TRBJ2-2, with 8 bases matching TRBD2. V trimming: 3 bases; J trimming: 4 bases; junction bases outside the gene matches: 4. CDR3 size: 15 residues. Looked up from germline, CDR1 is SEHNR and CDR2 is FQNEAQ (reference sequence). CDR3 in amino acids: CASSLASGFTGELFF. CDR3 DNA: TGTGCCAGCAGCTTGGCTAGCGGGTTCACCGGGGAGCTGTTTTTT. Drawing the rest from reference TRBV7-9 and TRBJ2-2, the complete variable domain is DTGVSQNPRHKITKRGQNVTFRCDPISEHNRLYWYRQTLGQGPEFLTYFQNEAQLEKSRLLSDRFSAERPKGSFSTLEIQRTEQGDSAMYLCASSLASGFTGELFFGEGSRLTVL.

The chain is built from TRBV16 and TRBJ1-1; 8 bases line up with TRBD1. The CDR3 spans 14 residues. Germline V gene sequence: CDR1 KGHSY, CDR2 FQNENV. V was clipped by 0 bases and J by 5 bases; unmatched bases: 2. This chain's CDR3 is CASSQSTGETEAFF. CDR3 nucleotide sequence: TGTGCCAGCAGCCAATCGACAGGGGAGACTGAAGCTTTCTTT. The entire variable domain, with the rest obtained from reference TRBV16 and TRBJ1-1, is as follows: GEEVAQTPKHLVRGEGQKAKLYCAPIKGHSYVFWYQQVLKNEFKFLISFQNENVFDETGMPKERFSAKCLPNSPCSLEIQATKLEDSAVYFCASSQSTGETEAFFGQGTRLTVV.

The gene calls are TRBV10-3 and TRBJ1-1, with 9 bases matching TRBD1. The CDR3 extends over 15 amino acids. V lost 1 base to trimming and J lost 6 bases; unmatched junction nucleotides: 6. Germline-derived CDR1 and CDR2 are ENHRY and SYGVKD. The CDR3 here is CAISEWGQGDSEAFF. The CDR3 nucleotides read TGTGCCATCAGTGAGTGGGGACAGGGCGATTCTGAAGCTTTCTTT.

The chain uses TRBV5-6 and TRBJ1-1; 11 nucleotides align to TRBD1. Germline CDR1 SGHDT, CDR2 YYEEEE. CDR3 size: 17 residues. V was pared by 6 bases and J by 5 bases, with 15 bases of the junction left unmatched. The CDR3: CASIRITGTGGWTEAFF. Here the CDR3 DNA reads TGTGCCAGCATAAGAATTACCGGGACAGGGGGTTGGACTGAAGCTTTCTTT.

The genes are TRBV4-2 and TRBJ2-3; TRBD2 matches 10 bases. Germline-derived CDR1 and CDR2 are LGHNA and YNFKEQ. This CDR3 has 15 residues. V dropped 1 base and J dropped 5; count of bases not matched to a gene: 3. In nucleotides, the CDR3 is TGTGCCAGCAGCCAAGGGTCTAGCGGGAGAGATACGCAGTATTTT. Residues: CASSQGSSGRDTQYF.

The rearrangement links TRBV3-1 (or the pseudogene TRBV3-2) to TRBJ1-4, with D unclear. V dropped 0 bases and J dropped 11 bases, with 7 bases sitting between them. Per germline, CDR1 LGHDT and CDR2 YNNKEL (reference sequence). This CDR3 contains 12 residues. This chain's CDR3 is CASSQDPNKLFF. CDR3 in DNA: TGTGCCAGCAGCCAAGATCCCAATAAACTGTTTTTT.

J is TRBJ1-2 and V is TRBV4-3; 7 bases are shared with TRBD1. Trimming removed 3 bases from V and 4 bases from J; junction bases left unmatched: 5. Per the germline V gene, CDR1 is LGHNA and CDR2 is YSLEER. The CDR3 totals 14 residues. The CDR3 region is CASSQQTGTYGYTF. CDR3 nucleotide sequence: TGCGCCAGCAGCCAGCAGACAGGGACCTATGGCTACACCTTC.